This TCR beta chain was sequenced for a study of beta chain features in type 1 diabetes. Trimming stripped 0 bases from V and 0 bases from J, with 10 bases between. Looked up from germline, CDR1 is SGDLS and CDR2 is YYNGEE. This CDR3 contains 16 residues. As every portion of the isolated RNA was reverse transcribed, the sequencing read expressed TCRB transcripts. There were several million reads on average in the naive, central memory and regulatory T cell samples. Measured with immunoSEQ multiplex PCR; TCRdb has only the in-frame clones, and not every one. The table lists about 41,000 clones, about 66% of them singletons. This clone was seen a single time. Its antigen is not identified. General observations from the study: Patients with Type 1 diabetes showed moderately but significantly shorter TCRB CDR3s in all four CD4+ subsets.

The clonotype was recovered from a man aged 30-40 years with type 1 diabetes. Some clones in this sample may be carry-over from other donors' samples. Sequenced input: Tregs from blood. V is TRBV9 and J is TRBJ1-3, with D maybe TRBD1 (6 bases). The CDR3 coding sequence is TGTGCCAGCAGCGTAGCCCAGGACAGCTCTGGAAACACCATATATTTT. Translated, it gives CASSVAQDSSGNTIYF.